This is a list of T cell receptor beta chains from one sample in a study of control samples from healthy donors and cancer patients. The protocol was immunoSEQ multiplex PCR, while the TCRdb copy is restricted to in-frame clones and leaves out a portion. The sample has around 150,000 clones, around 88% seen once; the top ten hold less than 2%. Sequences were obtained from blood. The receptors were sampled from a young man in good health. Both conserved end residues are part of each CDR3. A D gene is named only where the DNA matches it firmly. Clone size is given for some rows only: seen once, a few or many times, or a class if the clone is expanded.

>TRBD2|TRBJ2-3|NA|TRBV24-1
CATSDTGLAGTDTQYF
TGTGCCACCAGTGACACGGGACTAGCGGGCACAGATACGCAGTATTTT
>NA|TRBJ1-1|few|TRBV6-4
CASSELRENTEAFF
TGTGCCAGCAGTGAACTTAGGGAGAACACTGAAGCTTTCTTT
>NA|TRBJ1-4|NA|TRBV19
CASNSLADADEKLFF
TGTGCCAGTAATTCTCTGGCAGATGCCGATGAAAAACTGTTTTTT
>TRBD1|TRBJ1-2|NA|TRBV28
CASSSGTVNYGYTF
TGTGCCAGCAGTTCCGGGACAGTTAACTATGGCTACACCTTC
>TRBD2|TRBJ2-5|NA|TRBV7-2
CASSWTSGGETQYF
TGTGCCAGCAGCTGGACTAGCGGGGGAGAGACCCAGTACTTC
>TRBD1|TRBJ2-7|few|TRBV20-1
CSARQGDEQYF
TGCAGTGCTAGGCAGGGGGACGAGCAGTACTTC
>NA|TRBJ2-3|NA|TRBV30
CAWMAGAQFTDTQYF
TGTGCCTGGATGGCAGGGGCCCAGTTCACAGATACGCAGTATTTT
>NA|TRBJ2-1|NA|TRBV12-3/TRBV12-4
CASRRLPVAGQFF
TGTGCCAGCAGGCGTTTACCCGTGGCTGGGCAGTTCTTC
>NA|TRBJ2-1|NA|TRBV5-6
CASSLGGRAYNEQFF
TGTGCCAGCAGCTTGGGGGGGCGGGCCTACAATGAGCAGTTCTTC
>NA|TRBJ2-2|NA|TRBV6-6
CASSYSQGAGELFF
TGTGCCAGCAGTTACTCACAGGGAGCCGGGGAGCTGTTTTTT
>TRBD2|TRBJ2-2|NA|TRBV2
CASRPTSGGAGGELFF
TGTGCCAGCAGACCGACTAGCGGGGGGGCCGGCGGGGAGCTGTTTTTT
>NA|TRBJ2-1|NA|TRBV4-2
CASSQDWGSNEQFF
TGTGCCAGCAGCCAAGATTGGGGTAGCAATGAGCAGTTCTTC
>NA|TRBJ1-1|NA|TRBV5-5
CASSSLSNTEAFF
TGTGCCAGCAGCTCTCTATCGAACACTGAAGCTTTCTTT
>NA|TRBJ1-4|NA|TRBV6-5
CATRSNEKLFF
TGTGCCACTCGGTCTAATGAAAAACTGTTTTTT
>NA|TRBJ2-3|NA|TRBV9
CASSAEGQTSTDTQYF
TGTGCCAGCAGCGCCGAAGGACAGACTAGCACAGATACGCAGTATTTT
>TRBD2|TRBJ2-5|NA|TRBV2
CATGRGNQETQYF
TGTGCGACCGGGCGGGGGAACCAAGAGACCCAGTACTTC
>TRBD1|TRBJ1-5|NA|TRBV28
CASEVLGQGAGNQPQHF
TGTGCCAGCGAAGTTTTAGGACAGGGGGCAGGCAATCAGCCCCAGCATTTT
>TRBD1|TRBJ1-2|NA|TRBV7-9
CAVPPGDREHGYTF
TGTGCCGTGCCCCCTGGGGACAGGGAACATGGCTACACCTTC
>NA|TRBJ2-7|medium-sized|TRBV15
CATSRDRTDYEQYF
TGTGCCACCAGCAGAGACAGGACCGACTACGAGCAGTACTTC
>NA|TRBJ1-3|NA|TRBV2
CASKDSHTGNTIYF
TGTGCCAGCAAGGACAGTCATACTGGAAACACCATATATTTT
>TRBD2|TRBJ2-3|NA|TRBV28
CASSLAGGTDTQYF
TGTGCCAGCAGTTTAGCGGGGGGCACAGATACGCAGTATTTT
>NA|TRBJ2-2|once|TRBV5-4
CASSLWGGQTGELFF
TGTGCCAGCAGCTTGTGGGGGGGCCAAACCGGGGAGCTGTTTTTT
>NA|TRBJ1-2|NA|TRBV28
CASSLATEYGYTF
TGTGCCAGCAGTTTAGCCACAGAGTATGGCTACACCTTC
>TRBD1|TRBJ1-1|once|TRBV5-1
CASSPLSGGLNTEAFF
TGCGCCAGCAGCCCTCTATCAGGGGGCCTGAACACTGAAGCTTTCTTT
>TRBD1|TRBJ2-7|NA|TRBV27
CASSSPTGGSYEQYF
TGTGCCAGCAGTTCCCCGACAGGGGGATCCTACGAGCAGTACTTC
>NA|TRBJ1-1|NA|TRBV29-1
CSALDSNTEAFF
TGCAGCGCCCTGGACAGTAACACTGAAGCTTTCTTT
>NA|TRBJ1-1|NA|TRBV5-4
CASSPAVPDEAFF
TGTGCCAGCAGCCCGGCAGTCCCGGACGAGGCTTTCTTT
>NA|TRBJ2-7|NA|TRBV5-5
CASSLRISSYEQYF
TGTGCCAGCAGCTTGAGAATTTCGTCCTACGAGCAGTACTTC
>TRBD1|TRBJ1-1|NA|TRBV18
CASSPQSTGRAEAFF
TGTGCCAGCTCACCACAGTCGACAGGGCGGGCTGAAGCTTTCTTT
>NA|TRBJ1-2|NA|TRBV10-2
CASSEGSYYGYTF
TGCGCCAGCAGTGAGGGCAGTTACTATGGCTACACCTTC
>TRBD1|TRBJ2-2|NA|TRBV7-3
CASSSGTANTGELFF
TGTGCCAGCAGCTCCGGGACAGCGAACACCGGGGAGCTGTTTTTT
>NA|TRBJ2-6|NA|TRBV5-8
CASSSDTSGANVLTF
TGTGCCAGCAGCTCCGACACTTCTGGGGCCAACGTCCTGACTTTC
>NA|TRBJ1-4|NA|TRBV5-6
CASGLVATNEKLFF
TGTGCCAGCGGCTTGGTGGCGACTAATGAAAAACTGTTTTTT
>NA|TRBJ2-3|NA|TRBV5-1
CASSSQSRADTQYF
TGCGCCAGCAGCTCCCAATCCAGGGCGGATACGCAGTATTTT
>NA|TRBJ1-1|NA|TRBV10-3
CASGQGFSEAFF
TGTGCCTCGGGGCAGGGGTTCTCTGAAGCTTTCTTT
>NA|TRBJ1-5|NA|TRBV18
CASSPPNGFGAQPQHF
TGTGCCAGCTCACCACCGAATGGGTTCGGGGCTCAGCCCCAGCATTTT
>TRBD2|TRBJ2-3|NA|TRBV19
CASSIVLVLAGVTDTQYF
TGTGCCAGTAGTATAGTCCTGGTACTAGCGGGGGTCACAGATACGCAGTATTTT
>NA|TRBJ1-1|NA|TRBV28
CASSPGEGRIGTEAFF
TGTGCCAGCAGCCCGGGGGAGGGTAGAATAGGAACTGAAGCTTTCTTT
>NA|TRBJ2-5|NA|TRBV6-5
CASSYGPQETQYF
TGTGCCAGCAGTTACGGCCCGCAAGAGACCCAGTACTTC
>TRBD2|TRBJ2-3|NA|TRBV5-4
CASTPGGGGTDTQYF
TGTGCCAGCACCCCCGGCGGGGGGGGGACAGATACGCAGTATTTT
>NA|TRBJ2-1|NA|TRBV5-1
CASSTTGSYNEQFF
TGCGCCAGCAGCACTACAGGGAGTTACAATGAGCAGTTCTTC
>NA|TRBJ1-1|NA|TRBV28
CASSSPTEENTEAFF
TGTGCCAGCAGTTCCCCGACAGAAGAGAACACTGAAGCTTTCTTT